These 22 T cell receptor beta chains originate from one sample sequenced in a study of T cells expressing NK-cell markers. For each CDR3 protein, TCRdb gives one entry from its re-call of the 5' RACE reads, without DNA. The specimen's table records 550,000 or so distinct CDR3 sequences. What was sequenced was blood T cells: a sorted CD56 or NKG2C T cell subset, CD4+ or CD8+ T cells, or bulk PBMC T cells (not recorded which). These receptors all stem from a man aged 18 to 35 in good health.

This chain's CDR3 is CASSLFMIRDRSSYEQYF. J is TRBJ2-7 and V is TRBV28; the D call of TRBD1 rests on TCRdb alone, since no DNA is present to check it. This CDR3 is built from 18 residues. Germline loops: CDR1 MDHEN, CDR2 SYDVKM.

J is TRBJ1-1 and V is TRBV27; lacking DNA, the TRBD1 call made by TCRdb goes unchecked. The CDR3 is made up of 13 amino acids. Germline CDR1 MNHEY, CDR2 SMNVEV (reference sequence). CDR3 sequence: CASTGTGGTEAFF.

This rearrangement joins TRBV10-3 to TRBJ2-1; TCRdb's assignment of TRBD2 cannot be checked, as there is no DNA. CDR1 and CDR2 (germline): ENHRY, SYGVKD. The CDR3 is 13 residues long. Here the CDR3 reads CALRASGVNEQFF.

The chain has TRBV10-3 and TRBJ2-5; TCRdb indicates TRBD1, and absent DNA this call remains unverified. Germline CDR1 reads ENHRY; CDR2 reads SYGVKD. This CDR3 comprises 13 residues. CDR3 sequence reads: CAIAFGGGETQYF.

The chain employs TRBV9 and TRBJ2-5; TCRdb calls TRBD2, which cannot be checked without DNA. The CDR3 runs 18 residues. In germline, CDR1 is SGDLS, CDR2 YYNGEE. Here the CDR3 reads CASSVSGGGSGRQETQYF.

The chain is built from TRBV10-3 and TRBJ2-3; TCRdb's assignment of TRBD2 cannot be checked, as there is no DNA. In germline, CDR1 is ENHRY, CDR2 SYGVKD. The length of the CDR3 is 18 residues. The CDR3 reads CAISESFRLAGGTDTQYF.

The V and J genes are TRBV11-2 and TRBJ2-1; the D call of TRBD1 rests on TCRdb alone, since no DNA is present to check it. This CDR3 region has 16 residues. CDR1 is SGHAT and CDR2 is FQNNGV in the germline V gene. The CDR3 protein is CASSSVGGRSYNEQFF. Together with reference TRBV11-2 and TRBJ2-1, the CDR3 gives the full variable domain: EAGVAQSPRYKIIEKRQSVAFWCNPISGHATLYWYQQILGQGPKLLIQFQNNGVVDDSQLPKDRFSAERLKGVDSTLKIQPAKLEDSAVYLCASSSVGGRSYNEQFFGPGTRLTVL.

The genes are TRBV24-1 and TRBJ2-1; checking the TCRdb D call of TRBD1 is not possible without DNA. From germline, CDR1 is KGHDR and CDR2 SFDVKD. CDR3 length equals 16 residues. CDR3 in amino acids: CATSDTKRRERDEQFF.

V usage is TRBV2 and J usage is TRBJ1-1. The CDR3 has 14 residues. The germline gives CDR1 SNHLY, CDR2 FYNNEI. CDR3 sequence reads: CASSEWREDTEAFF.

The rearrangement uses TRBV7-2 and TRBJ2-7; TCRdb's assignment of TRBD2 cannot be checked, as there is no DNA. This CDR3 contains 15 residues. Germline V gene data show CDR1 as SGHTA and CDR2 as FQGNSA. This chain's CDR3 is CASSTAGVGYYEQYF.

The chain employs TRBV29-1 and TRBJ1-3. The CDR3 spans 12 residues. Germline V gene lookup returns CDR1 SQVTM and CDR2 ANQGSEA. The chain's CDR3 is CSVEAVSNTIYF.

The V gene is TRBV4-1, the J gene TRBJ2-2. Germline assignment: CDR1 MGHRA and CDR2 YSYEKL. This CDR3 is 14 amino acids long. CDR3 in amino acids: CASSQEKNTGELFF.

V and J are TRBV6-5 and TRBJ1-5; TCRdb outputs TRBD1, but without DNA this stays unchecked. Germline V gene sequence: CDR1 MNHEY, CDR2 SVGAGI. This CDR3 has 14 residues. This CDR3 reads CAGGQDYSNQPQHF.

V gene TRBV4-2 combines with J gene TRBJ2-5; the TCRdb call, TRBD2, lacks DNA for checking. The CDR3 sequence is 17 residues long. Germline CDR1 reads LGHNA; CDR2 reads YNFKEQ. The CDR3 protein is CASSQGGLAGGPETQYF.

This chain joins TRBV29-1 and TRBJ2-5; TCRdb designates TRBD1, a call that cannot be tested without DNA. The CDR3 is 13 residues long. Germline loops: CDR1 SQVTM, CDR2 ANQGSEA. The CDR3: CSASTTGLETQYF.

The J gene is TRBJ2-7, the V gene TRBV12-3 or TRBV12-4. CDR3 length: 13 residues. CDR3 in amino acids: CASSLQLGYEQYF.

The genes are TRBV6-2 or TRBV6-3 and TRBJ2-5. The germline gives CDR1 MNHEY, CDR2 SVGEGT. This CDR3 has 15 amino acids. CDR3 region: CASSYEQAVWGTQYF.

CDR3: CSAGNRDSPGYIQYF. The chain combines TRBV20-1 with TRBJ2-4; TCRdb's D gene call, TRBD2, goes unchecked for lack of DNA. This CDR3 contains 15 residues. From germline, CDR1 is DFQATT and CDR2 SNEGSKA (reference sequence).

V usage is TRBV19 and J usage is TRBJ1-5; TCRdb proposes TRBD1, but this gene call is untestable without DNA. This CDR3 comprises 17 residues. Germline V gene data show CDR1 as LNHDA and CDR2 as SQIVND (reference sequence). CDR3: CASVTAGGALGNQPQHF.

This sequence joins TRBV3-1 and TRBJ1-1; there is no DNA to check the TCRdb D call of TRBD1. Germline CDR1 LGHDT, CDR2 YNNKEL (reference sequence). The CDR3 spans 14 residues. This CDR3 is CASRPGYLNTEAFF.

The CDR3 protein is CASSPRVSDEQYF. The chain recombines TRBV4-2 with TRBJ2-7. The CDR3 spans 13 residues. Germline lookup yields CDR1 LGHNA and CDR2 YNFKEQ.

The J gene is TRBJ2-1, the V gene TRBV5-1; the TRBD2 assignment by TCRdb is unverifiable without DNA. This CDR3 has 20 amino acids. Germline CDR1 and CDR2: SGHRS and YFSETQ. The CDR3 loop reads CASSLVELAGGTYNEDEQFF. Based on the CDR3 plus reference TRBV5-1 and TRBJ2-1, the full variable domain is KAGVTQTPRYLIKTRGQQVTLSCSPISGHRSVSWYQQTPGQGLQFLFEYFSETQRNKGNFPGRFSGRQFSNSRSEMNVSTLELGDSALYLCASSLVELAGGTYNEDEQFFGPGTRLTVL.